This T cell receptor beta chain is from a study of T cell responses to AZD1222 COVID-19 vaccine (dated by TCRdb to the early 2020s). Notes on the research overall: Because spike-specific TCR depth and breadth did not differ between the two schedules, AZD1222 recipients who got a second dose at roughly 4 weeks were pooled with those who got a second dose at roughly 12 weeks. TCR sequencing covered more than 230 trial participants: around 210 given two doses of AZD1222 and 26 given two doses of MenACWY control vaccine. Enrollment into the trials was organized by age into subgroups of 18-55, 56-69 and 70-plus years, and those subgroups contained 148, 28 and 57 TCR-sequenced participants, respectively.

Overall results and qualifications from the work: Most participants were white British and females outnumbered males, and the authors suggested that clonal diversity may have been underestimated. Epitopes outside the regions mutated in the B.1.351 and B.1.1.7 variants were reportedly recognized by nearly half of the unique spike-specific TCRs. Only five to seven AZD1222 recipients were SARS-CoV-2 seropositive at baseline, limiting conclusions about previously exposed vaccinees. After two AZD1222 doses, spike-specific TCR breadth and depth were significantly higher than at day 0 and than in MenACWY recipients. In the small 56-69-year group, the increase in depth fell short of significance, most likely because of low power. Because no day 14 peak-response samples were available, repertoires were characterized only after the peak T cell response. Vaccine-associated CD4 TCRs spanned the whole spike protein, with dominant responses in regions 160-218 and 743-854.

In the paper's terms, the time point label means: baseline before first vaccination. Vaccinee samples came from UK trials COV001 and COV002, including a single-blind randomized controlled phase 2/3 trial of AZD1222 (ChAdOx1 nCoV-19) in healthy adults. For TCRbeta chain sequencing, PBMC samples from trial participants were taken at day 0 and at day 28 after the second dose. Points on this clone: Its antigen remains undetermined. No much larger clone is present one base from it, and per-base qualities are unavailable.

CDR1 and CDR2 were assigned from the germline V gene as MNHEY and SVGAGI. The CDR3 covers 14 residues, taking in both the cysteine and the phenylalanine. Only the CDR3 part of the read is kept: 42 bases, read in frame from the first base. V loses 2 bases of germline sequence and J loses 1 base, and the interval between the two ends is 8 bases. The CDR3 regions of human TCRbeta chains were analyzed by immunosequencing. In the paper's pipeline: TCRs in the repertoires were compared against a reference library of SARS-CoV-2-specific TCRs that had been generated with the MIRA antigen-specificity platform. Breadth was defined as the fraction of unique TCRs that were SARS-CoV-2-associated, and depth was defined as the fraction of total T cells that were SARS-CoV-2-associated. Using the MIRA data, each spike-specific TCR was mapped to the spike region that the TCR reacts to and placed in a CD4 or CD8 class. Log10-transformed breadth and depth values were compared by one-way ANOVA with Sidak's multiple comparisons tests. TCRdb retrieved this table from immuneACCESS and kept in-frame rearrangements only. Not all clones are present; in checked studies, unresolved V genes account for under half, and no reason is known for the remainder. V and J calls and clone size are copied from that table; D and trimming were computed from the DNA. The sample table contains about 140,000 clones; only one count was recorded for about four fifths of them. Clones ranked in the top ten supply 4.1% of the sample.

This material consisted of peripheral blood, taken on day 0 of AZD1222 vaccination. The sequence joins TRBV6-5 to TRBJ1-1; no D gene call is confident. This TCR came from an adult in good health. The CDR3 sequence is CASSYGSGNTEAFF. The nucleotide sequence reads TGTGCCAGCAGTTACGGTAGCGGGAACACTGAAGCTTTCTTT.